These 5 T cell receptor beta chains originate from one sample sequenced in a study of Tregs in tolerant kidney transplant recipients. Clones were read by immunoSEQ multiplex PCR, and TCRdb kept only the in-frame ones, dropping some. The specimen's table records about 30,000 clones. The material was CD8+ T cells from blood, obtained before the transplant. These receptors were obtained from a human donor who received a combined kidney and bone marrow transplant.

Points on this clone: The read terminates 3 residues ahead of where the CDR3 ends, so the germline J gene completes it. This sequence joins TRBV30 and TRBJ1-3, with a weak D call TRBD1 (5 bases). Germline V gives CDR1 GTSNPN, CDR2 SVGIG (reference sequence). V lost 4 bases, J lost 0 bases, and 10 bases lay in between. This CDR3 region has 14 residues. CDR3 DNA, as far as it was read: TGTGCCTGGACCAAGGGGTTCTCTGGAAACACC. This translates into CAWTKGFSGNT. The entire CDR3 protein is CAWTKGFSGNTIYF.

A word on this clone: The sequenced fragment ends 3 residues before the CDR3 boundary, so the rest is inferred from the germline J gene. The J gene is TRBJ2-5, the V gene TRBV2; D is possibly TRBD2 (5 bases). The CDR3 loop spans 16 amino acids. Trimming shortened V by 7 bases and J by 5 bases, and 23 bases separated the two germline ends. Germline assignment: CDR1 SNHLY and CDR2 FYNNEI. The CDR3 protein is CASIPLRGPSVETQYF. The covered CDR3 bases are TGTGCCAGCATCCCACTACGGGGTCCAAGTGTTGAGACC.

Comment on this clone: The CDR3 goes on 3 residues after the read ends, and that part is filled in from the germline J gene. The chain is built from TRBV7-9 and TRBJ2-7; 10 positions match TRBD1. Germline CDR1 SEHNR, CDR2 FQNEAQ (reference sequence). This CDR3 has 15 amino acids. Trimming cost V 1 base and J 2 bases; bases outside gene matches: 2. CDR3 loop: CASSLGGQGPYEQYF. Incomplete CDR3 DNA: TGTGCCAGCAGCTTAGGGGGACAGGGGCCCTACGAG. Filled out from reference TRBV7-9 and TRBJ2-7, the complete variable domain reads DTGVSQNPRHKITKRGQNVTFRCDPISEHNRLYWYRQTLGQGPEFLTYFQNEAQLEKSRLLSDRFSAERPKGSFSTLEIQRTEQGDSAMYLCASSLGGQGPYEQYFGPGTRLTVT.

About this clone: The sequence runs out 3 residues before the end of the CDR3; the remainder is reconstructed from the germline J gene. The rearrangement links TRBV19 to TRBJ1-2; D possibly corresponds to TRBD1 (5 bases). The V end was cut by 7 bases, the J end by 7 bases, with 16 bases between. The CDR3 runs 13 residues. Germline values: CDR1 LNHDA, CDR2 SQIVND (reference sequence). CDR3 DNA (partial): TGTGCCAGTACCCTCTCAGGGATTGTTGGC. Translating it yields CASTLSGIVG. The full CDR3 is CASTLSGIVGYTF.

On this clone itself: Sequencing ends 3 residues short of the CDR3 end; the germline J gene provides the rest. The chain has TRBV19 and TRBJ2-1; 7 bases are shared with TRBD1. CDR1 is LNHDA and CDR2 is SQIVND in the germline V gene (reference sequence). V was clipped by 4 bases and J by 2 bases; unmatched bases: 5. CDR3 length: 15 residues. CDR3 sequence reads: CASSSYRGPYNEQFF. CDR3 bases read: TGTGCCAGTAGTAGTTACAGGGGACCCTACAATGAG.